The sequence of this T cell receptor beta chain was determined in a study of T cells in Graves' hyperthyroidism and ophthalmopathy. Study-level points and caveats: Ophthalmopathy was told apart from stable hyperthyroidism by a 13 V-J model. Blood also contained most expanded thyroid clonotypes above 0.001.

CDR1 is SGHRS and CDR2 is YFSETQ in the germline V gene. With V trimmed by 1 base and J by 3 bases, 4 bases remained unmatched. The CDR3 contains 15 residues. RNA transcripts served as the template for amplifying TCR beta CDR3 regions. TCR CDR3 regions were first amplified by RT-PCR with HTBI primers. From the multiplex PCR reads, TCRdb called clonotypes with MiXCR, one entry per CDR3 protein. The sample has 300,000 to 450,000 distinct CDR3 sequences, roughly 13% seen once; the top ten hold around a tenth. This clonotype was found many times. What it recognizes is unknown. Graves' hyperthyroidism is called stable when ophthalmopathy does not progress within 18 months.

The chain has TRBV5-1 and TRBJ2-3; 8 nucleotides match TRBD2. The TCR comes from a woman in her late teens or twenties with Graves' hyperthyroidism. Sequences were obtained from blood. DNA of the CDR3: TGCGCCAGCAGCTTGACTAGCGGAACAACAGATACGCAGTATTTT. Translating gives CASSLTSGTTDTQYF.